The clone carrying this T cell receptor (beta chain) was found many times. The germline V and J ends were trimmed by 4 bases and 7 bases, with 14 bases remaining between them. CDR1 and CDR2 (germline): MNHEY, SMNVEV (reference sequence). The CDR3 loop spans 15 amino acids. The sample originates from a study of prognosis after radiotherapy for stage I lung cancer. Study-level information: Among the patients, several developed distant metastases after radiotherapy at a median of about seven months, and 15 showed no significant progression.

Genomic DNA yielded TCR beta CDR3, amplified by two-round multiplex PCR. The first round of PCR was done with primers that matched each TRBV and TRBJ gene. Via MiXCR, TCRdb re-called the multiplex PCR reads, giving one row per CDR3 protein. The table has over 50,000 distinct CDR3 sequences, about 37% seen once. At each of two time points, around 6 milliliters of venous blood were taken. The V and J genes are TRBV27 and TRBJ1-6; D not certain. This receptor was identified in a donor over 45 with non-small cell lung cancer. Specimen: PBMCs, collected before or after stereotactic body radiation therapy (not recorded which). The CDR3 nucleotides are TGTGCCAGCAGTTCCCTGGGAGAGACCAATTCACCCCTCCACTTT. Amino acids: CASSSLGETNSPLHF.